This TCR beta chain was sequenced during a study of cytomegalovirus exposure and HLA in healthy donors. PCR was performed using 60 Vbeta and 13 Jbeta primers. Assay used: immunoSEQ multiplex PCR; TCRdb lists only in-frame clones, some missing. Of fewer than 120,000 clones in the sample, more than 65% were seen once. Sequencing input: PBMCs. This clonotype was obtained from a young man in good health and CMV-seropositive.

The CDR3 here is CASSVGGSLHYNEQFF. CDR3 sequence (DNA): TGTGCCAGCAGCGTAGGAGGTTCCCTACACTACAATGAGCAGTTCTTC. V and J are TRBV9 and TRBJ2-1; D call uncertain. This CDR3 has 16 residues. CDR1 and CDR2 from the germline V gene are SGDLS and YYNGEE. Trimming cost V 0 bases and J 3 bases, with 13 bases left between them.